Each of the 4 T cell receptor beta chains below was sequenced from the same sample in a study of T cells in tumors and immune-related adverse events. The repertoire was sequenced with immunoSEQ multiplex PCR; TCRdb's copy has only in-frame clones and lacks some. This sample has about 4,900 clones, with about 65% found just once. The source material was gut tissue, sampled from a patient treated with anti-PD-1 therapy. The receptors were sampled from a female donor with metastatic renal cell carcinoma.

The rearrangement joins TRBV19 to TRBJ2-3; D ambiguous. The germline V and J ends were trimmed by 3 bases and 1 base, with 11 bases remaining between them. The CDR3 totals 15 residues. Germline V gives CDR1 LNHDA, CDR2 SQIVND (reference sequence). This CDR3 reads CASSIWQTGTDTQYF. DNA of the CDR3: TGTGCCAGTAGTATTTGGCAGACGGGCACAGATACGCAGTATTTT.

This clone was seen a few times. The CDR3 nucleotides read TGTGCCAGCAGCAAAGTTCAGGGCAGGCTGTTTTTT. This sequence encodes CASSKVQGRLFF. The chain is built from TRBV21-1 and TRBJ1-4; TRBD1, as called in the table, went unchecked against the DNA. TRBV21-1 is deemed a pseudogene. This CDR3 region has 12 residues.

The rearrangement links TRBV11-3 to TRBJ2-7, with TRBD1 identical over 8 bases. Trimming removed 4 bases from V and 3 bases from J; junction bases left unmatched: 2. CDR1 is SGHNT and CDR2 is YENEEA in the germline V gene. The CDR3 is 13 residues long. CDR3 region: CASSSRGHYEQYF. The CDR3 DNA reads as TGTGCCAGCAGCTCCAGGGGGCACTACGAGCAGTACTTC.

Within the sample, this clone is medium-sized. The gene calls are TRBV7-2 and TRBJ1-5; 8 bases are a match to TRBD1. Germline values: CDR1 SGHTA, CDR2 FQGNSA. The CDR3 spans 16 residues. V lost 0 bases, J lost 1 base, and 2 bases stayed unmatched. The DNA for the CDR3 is TGTGCCAGCAGCTTAGCTACAGGGGGGAGCAATCAGCCCCAGCATTTT. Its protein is CASSLATGGSNQPQHF.